The 11 T cell receptor beta chains below come from one sample, sequenced in a study of identifying expanded T cells in peripheral blood. Clones were sequenced by immunoSEQ multiplex PCR, and TCRdb holds only the in-frame ones, with some missing. The table shows about 50,000 clones, with 82% occurring only once. Sequenced: blood. These receptors were taken from a person between 18 and 75 years old in good health.

The rearrangement joins TRBV19 to TRBJ1-2; D is ambiguous. CDR3 length equals 15 residues. With 1 base removed from V and 2 bases from J, the gap between germline ends came to 11 bases. Germline CDR1 is LNHDA and CDR2 is SQIVND (reference sequence). The CDR3 spells CASSIGTGRNYGYTF. The DNA of the CDR3 is TGTGCCAGTAGTATAGGGACCGGGCGGAACTATGGCTACACCTTC.

The CDR3 reads CASSLWATGQGYTF. The CDR3 coding sequence is TGTGCCAGCAGTTTATGGGCGACAGGTCAAGGCTACACCTTC. J is TRBJ1-2 and V is TRBV27, with D possibly being TRBD1 (6 bases). CDR3 length: 14 residues. In germline, CDR1 is MNHEY, CDR2 SMNVEV (reference sequence). V dropped 1 base and J dropped 8 bases, with 14 bases sitting between them.

The chain carries TRBV18 and TRBJ1-3; D unresolved. Trimming shortened V by 2 bases and J by 0 bases, and 11 bases separated the two germline ends. Germline CDR1 is KGHSH and CDR2 is LQKENI. The CDR3 covers 16 residues. Here the CDR3 reads CASSPKSTTSGNTIYF. The CDR3 nucleotides read TGTGCCAGCTCACCAAAAAGCACTACCTCTGGAAACACCATATATTTT.

The chain is built from TRBV19 and TRBJ2-6; 10 bases match TRBD1. The V segment lost 6 bases and the J segment 1 base; nucleotides outside the gene matches: 9. Germline CDR1 LNHDA, CDR2 SQIVND (reference sequence). This CDR3 contains 18 residues. CDR3 bases: TGTGCCAGTAGCAGAATGACAGGGGGCGCTTCTGGGGCCAACGTCCTGACTTTC. It yields the protein CASSRMTGGASGANVLTF.

The chain recombines TRBV9 with TRBJ1-2; TRBD1 is a possible D gene (6 bases). Germline CDR1 reads SGDLS; CDR2 reads YYNGEE. The CDR3 has 13 residues. The V gene lost 7 bases and the J gene lost 8 bases, with 18 bases spanning the gap. CDR3 sequence reads: CASRLGQSNGYTF. In nucleotides, the CDR3 is TGTGCCAGCCGACTTGGACAGTCTAACGGCTACACCTTC.

V usage is TRBV28 and J usage is TRBJ1-1; D might be TRBD1 (5 bases). Trimming removed 7 bases at V and 1 base at J, with 10 bases between. The CDR3 consists of 13 residues. Germline CDR1 reads MDHEN; CDR2 reads SYDVKM. The CDR3 spells CASTPTGNTEAFF. CDR3 sequence (DNA): TGTGCCAGCACCCCTACAGGGAACACTGAAGCTTTCTTT.

The rearrangement joins TRBV19 to TRBJ2-5, with unresolved D. V was pared by 4 bases and J by 5 bases, with 8 bases between. Germline V gene lookup returns CDR1 LNHDA and CDR2 SQIVND (reference sequence). The CDR3 has 12 residues. DNA of the CDR3: TGTGCCAGTAGTAGAAAGCAGGAGACCCAGTACTTC. Translated, it gives CASSRKQETQYF.

The chain couples TRBV7-2 to TRBJ2-3, with 7 bases matching TRBD2. The length of the CDR3 is 15 residues. Germline V gene sequence: CDR1 SGHTA, CDR2 FQGNSA. V trimming: 6 bases; J trimming: 0 bases; junction bases outside the gene matches: 6. The CDR3 sequence: CASRLLASSTDTQYF. The CDR3 bases are TGTGCCAGCAGACTACTAGCGTCTAGCACAGATACGCAGTATTTT.

The chain employs TRBV10-2 and TRBJ2-7; D is possibly TRBD1 or TRBD2 (5 bases each). CDR1 and CDR2 from the germline V gene are WSHSY and SAAADI. V lost 8 bases to trimming and J lost 3 bases, with 26 bases between them. The CDR3 is made up of 17 amino acids. For the CDR3, the DNA is TGCGCCAGCCGTTGGGACCCAAGGCGCCCAGCCAACTACGAGCAGTACTTC. As protein: CASRWDPRRPANYEQYF.

The chain is built from TRBV7-9 and TRBJ1-5, with no clear D. V dropped 2 bases and J dropped 7 bases, with 9 bases sitting between them. The germline gives CDR1 SEHNR, CDR2 FQNEAQ (reference sequence). CDR3 length: 13 amino acids. The CDR3, as DNA: TGTGCCAGCAGCTTAAGTCACGGGCAGCCCCAGCATTTT. Translated: CASSLSHGQPQHF.

The chain combines TRBV11-2 with TRBJ2-7, with 9 bases identical to TRBD1. V lost 1 base and J lost 9; bases outside the gene matches: 19. This CDR3 spans 18 amino acids. CDR1 SGHAT and CDR2 FQNNGV come from the germline V gene. CDR3 in DNA: TGTGCCAGCAGCTTAGCGGTTAGGGGGACAGGGTTATATATCGGGCAGTACTTC. Encoded protein: CASSLAVRGTGLYIGQYF.